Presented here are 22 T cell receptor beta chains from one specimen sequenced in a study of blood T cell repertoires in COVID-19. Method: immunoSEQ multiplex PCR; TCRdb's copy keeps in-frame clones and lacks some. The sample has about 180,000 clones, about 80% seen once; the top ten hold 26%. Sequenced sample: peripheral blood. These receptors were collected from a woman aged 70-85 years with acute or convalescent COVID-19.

CDR3 residues: CASSRHSGEAFF. CDR3 in DNA: TGTGCCAGCAGTCGTCACTCTGGTGAAGCTTTCTTT. The chain couples TRBV12-3 or TRBV12-4 to TRBJ1-1; D gene unclear. Trimming stripped 5 bases from V and 7 bases from J, with 11 bases between. CDR3 size: 12 residues.

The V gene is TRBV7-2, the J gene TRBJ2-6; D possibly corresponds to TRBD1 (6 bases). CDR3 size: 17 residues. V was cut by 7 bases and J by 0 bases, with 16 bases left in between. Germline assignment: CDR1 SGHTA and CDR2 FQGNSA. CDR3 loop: CASTPRTDSSGANVLTF. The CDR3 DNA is TGTGCCAGCACCCCTCGGACAGATTCCTCTGGGGCCAACGTCCTGACTTTC.

The CDR3 reads CAIRNRGVGGTEAFF. In DNA, the CDR3 is TGTGCCATCAGGAACCGGGGTGTTGGTGGCACTGAAGCTTTCTTT. The rearrangement joins TRBV10-3 to TRBJ1-1; D remains ambiguous. V lost 6 bases and J 4 bases, leaving 18 bases between the germline ends. The CDR3 has 15 residues. Germline CDR1 reads ENHRY; CDR2 reads SYGVKD.

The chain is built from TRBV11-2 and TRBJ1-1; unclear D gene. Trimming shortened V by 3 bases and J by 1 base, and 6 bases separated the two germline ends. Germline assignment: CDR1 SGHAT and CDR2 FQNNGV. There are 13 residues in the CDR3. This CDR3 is CASSFSGNTEAFF. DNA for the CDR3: TGTGCCAGCAGCTTTTCGGGGAACACTGAAGCTTTCTTT.

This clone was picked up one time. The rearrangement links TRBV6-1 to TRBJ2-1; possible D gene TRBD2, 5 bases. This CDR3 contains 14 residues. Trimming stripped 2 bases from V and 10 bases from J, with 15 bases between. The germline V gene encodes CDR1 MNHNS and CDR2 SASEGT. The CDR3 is CASSETSLSVEQFF. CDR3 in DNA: TGTGCCAGCAGTGAAACCTCACTTAGCGTCGAGCAGTTCTTC.

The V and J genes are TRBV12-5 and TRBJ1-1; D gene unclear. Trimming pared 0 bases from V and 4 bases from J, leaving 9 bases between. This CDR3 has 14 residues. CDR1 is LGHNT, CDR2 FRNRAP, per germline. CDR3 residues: CASGLVPVGTEAFF. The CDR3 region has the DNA TGTGCTAGTGGTTTGGTACCGGTCGGCACTGAAGCTTTCTTT.

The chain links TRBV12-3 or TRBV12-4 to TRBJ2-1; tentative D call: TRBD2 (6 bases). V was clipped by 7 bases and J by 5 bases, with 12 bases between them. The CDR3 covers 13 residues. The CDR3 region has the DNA TGTGCCAGCAAAAGACTAGTACACAATGAGCAGTTCTTC. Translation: CASKRLVHNEQFF.

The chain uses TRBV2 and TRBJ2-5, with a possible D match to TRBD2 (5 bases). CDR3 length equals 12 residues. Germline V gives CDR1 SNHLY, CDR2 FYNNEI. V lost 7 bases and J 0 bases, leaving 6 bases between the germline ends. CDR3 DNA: TGTGCCAGCAAGCGGAACCAAGAGACCCAGTACTTC. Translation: CASKRNQETQYF.

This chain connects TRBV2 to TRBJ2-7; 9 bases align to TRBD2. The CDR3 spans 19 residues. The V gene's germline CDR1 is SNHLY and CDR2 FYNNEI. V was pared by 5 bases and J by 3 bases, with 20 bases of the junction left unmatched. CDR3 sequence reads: CASSTEGLAGPIFSYEQYF. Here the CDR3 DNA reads TGTGCCAGCAGTACCGAGGGGCTAGCGGGACCTATCTTTAGCTACGAGCAGTACTTC.

The CDR3 region is CASSAGTSGPTYEQYF. In DNA, the CDR3 is TGTGCCAGCAGTGCAGGGACTAGCGGACCCACCTACGAGCAGTACTTC. The chain links TRBV25-1 to TRBJ2-7; 11 bases line up with TRBD2. After removal of 4 bases from V and 2 bases from J, the junction contained 7 bases not matched to a gene. This CDR3 spans 16 amino acids. The germline gives CDR1 MGHDK, CDR2 SYGVNS.

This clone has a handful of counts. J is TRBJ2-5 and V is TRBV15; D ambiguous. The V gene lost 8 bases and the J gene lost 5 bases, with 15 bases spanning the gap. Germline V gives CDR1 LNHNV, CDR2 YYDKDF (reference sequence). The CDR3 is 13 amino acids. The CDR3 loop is CATSPSRSETQYF. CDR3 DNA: TGTGCCACCTCCCCCAGTCGATCGGAGACCCAGTACTTC.

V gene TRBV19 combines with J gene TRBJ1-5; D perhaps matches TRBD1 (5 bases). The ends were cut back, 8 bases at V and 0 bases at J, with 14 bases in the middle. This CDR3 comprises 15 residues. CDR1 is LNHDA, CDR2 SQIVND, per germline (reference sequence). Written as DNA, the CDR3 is TGTGCCAGTGCTCAGGGATGGTATAGCAATCAGCCCCAGCATTTT. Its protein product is CASAQGWYSNQPQHF.

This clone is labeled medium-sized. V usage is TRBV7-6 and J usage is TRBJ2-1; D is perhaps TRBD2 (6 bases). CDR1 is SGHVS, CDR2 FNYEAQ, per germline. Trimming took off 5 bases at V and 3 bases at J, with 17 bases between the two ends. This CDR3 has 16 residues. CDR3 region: CASSPNREYLYNEQFF. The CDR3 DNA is TGTGCCAGCAGCCCGAACCGGGAGTATCTCTACAATGAGCAGTTCTTC. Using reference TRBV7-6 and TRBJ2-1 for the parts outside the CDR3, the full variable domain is GAGVSQSPRYKVTKRGQDVALRCDPISGHVSLYWYRQALGQGPEFLTYFNYEAQQDKSGLPNDRFSAERPEGSISTLTIQRTEQRDSAMYRCASSPNREYLYNEQFFGPGTRLTVL.

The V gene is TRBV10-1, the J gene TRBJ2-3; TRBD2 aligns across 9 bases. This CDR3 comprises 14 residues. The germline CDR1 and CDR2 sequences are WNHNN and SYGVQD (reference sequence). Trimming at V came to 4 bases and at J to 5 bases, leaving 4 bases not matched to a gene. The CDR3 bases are TGCGCCAGCAGTGCCGATAGCGGGAGAGATACGCAGTATTTT. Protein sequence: CASSADSGRDTQYF.

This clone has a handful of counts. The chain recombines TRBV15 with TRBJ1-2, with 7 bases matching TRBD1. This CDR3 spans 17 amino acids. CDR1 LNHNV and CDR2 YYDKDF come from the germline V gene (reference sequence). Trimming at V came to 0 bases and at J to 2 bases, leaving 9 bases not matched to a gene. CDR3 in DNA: TGTGCCACCAGCAGAGAGACGGGACAGATAAGGAACTATGGCTACACCTTC. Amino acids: CATSRETGQIRNYGYTF.

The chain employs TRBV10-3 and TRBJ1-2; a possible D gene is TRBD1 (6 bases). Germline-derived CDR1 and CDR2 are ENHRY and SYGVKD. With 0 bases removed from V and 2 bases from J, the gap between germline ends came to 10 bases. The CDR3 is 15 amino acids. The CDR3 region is CAISESRTENYGYTF. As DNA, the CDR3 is TGTGCCATCAGTGAGTCGAGGACAGAGAACTATGGCTACACCTTC.

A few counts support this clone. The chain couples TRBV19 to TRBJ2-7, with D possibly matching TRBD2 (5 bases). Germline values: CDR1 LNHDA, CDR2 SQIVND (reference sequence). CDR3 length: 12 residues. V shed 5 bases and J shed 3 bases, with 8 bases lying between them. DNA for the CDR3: TGTGCCAGTAGTCTTGAGGGCTACGAGCAGTACTTC. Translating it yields CASSLEGYEQYF.

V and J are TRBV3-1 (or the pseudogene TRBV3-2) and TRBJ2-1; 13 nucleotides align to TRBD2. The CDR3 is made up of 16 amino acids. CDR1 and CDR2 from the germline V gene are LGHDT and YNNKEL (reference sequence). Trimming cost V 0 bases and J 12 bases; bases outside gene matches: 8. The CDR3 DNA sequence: TGTGCCAGCAGCCAAGACGTCACTAGCGGGAGGGCCCGGCAGTTCTTC. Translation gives CASSQDVTSGRARQFF.

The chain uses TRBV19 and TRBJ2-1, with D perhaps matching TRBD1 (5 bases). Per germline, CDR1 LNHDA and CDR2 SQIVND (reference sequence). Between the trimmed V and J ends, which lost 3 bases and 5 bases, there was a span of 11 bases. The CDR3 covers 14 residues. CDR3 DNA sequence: TGTGCCAGTAGTATTCTTGGCAGGGACAATGAGCAGTTCTTC. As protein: CASSILGRDNEQFF.

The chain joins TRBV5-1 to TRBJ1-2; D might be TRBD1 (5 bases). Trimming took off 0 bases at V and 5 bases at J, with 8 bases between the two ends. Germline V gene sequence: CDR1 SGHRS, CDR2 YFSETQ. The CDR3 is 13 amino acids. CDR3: CASSLDRRYGYTF. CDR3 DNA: TGCGCCAGCAGCTTGGACAGGCGATATGGCTACACCTTC.

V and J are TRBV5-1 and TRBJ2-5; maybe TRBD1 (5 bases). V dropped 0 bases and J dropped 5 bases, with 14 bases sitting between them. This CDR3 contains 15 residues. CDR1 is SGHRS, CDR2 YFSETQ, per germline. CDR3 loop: CASSLVSPGSETQYF. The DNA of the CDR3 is TGCGCCAGCAGCTTGGTTTCCCCAGGGTCCGAGACCCAGTACTTC.

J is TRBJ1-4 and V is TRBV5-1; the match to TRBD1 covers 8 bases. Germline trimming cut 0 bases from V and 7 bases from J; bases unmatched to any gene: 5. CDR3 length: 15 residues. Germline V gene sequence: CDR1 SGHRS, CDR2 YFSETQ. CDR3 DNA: TGCGCCAGCAGCTTGGGGACAGGGTTGGTTGAAAAACTGTTTTTT. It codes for CASSLGTGLVEKLFF.